Described below is a single T cell receptor (beta chain) sequence and its context. Its antigen remains unknown. These data are taken from a study of CD8 T cells in Susac syndrome. RNA totalling about 0.5 to 1 ug underwent reverse transcription with random hexamers. An immunoSEQ multiplex PCR generated amplified TCR beta CDR3 products spanning 54 Vbeta and 13 Jbeta. MiXCR, run by TCRdb on the immunoSEQ multiplex PCR reads, gives a single entry per CDR3 protein. This sample has 200,000 or so distinct CDR3 sequences, with more than 90% found just once. Germline values: CDR1 LNHDA, CDR2 SQIVND (reference sequence). The CDR3 covers 18 residues. J lost 0 bases, V lost 5 bases, and 9 bases had no gene match. Regarding the study as a whole: The authors acknowledged that their TCR sequencing and HLA analysis involved a relatively small number of individuals.

The sequence derives from a human donor with multiple sclerosis. The rearrangement uses TRBV19 and TRBJ1-5, with TRBD1 matching 11 bases. Sequences were obtained from CD4+ T cells from PBMCs. Here the CDR3 reads CASSADRGRIYSNQPQHF. The DNA of the CDR3 is TGTGCCAGTAGTGCGGACAGGGGGCGCATATATAGCAATCAGCCCCAGCATTTT.